This is a list of T cell receptor beta chains from one sample in a study of CD8 T cells in ankylosing spondylitis. TCRdb called the 5' RACE reads again in MiXCR, with one record for every CDR3 protein. The table lists 250,000 to 400,000 distinct CDR3 sequences, more than 9% of them singletons, with about 10% in the top ten. The sample was blood, either unsorted or a sorted T cell fraction (not recorded which). All receptors derive from a female donor with ankylosing spondylitis or in good health (not recorded which). Both conserved end residues are part of each CDR3. The D gene is left open where the match is weak. Clone size appears in some rows only: once, few, many, or a class for an expanded clone.

V: TRBV7-8; J: TRBJ1-5; size: many; D: -; DNA: TGTGCCAGCAGCCCATTTCCGGGGACAAATCAGCCCCAGCATTTT; CDR3: CASSPFPGTNQPQHF
V: TRBV2; J: TRBJ2-7; size: -; D: -; DNA: TGTGCCAGCAGGGAAAATGCTCCCTCCTACGAGCAGTACTTC; CDR3: CASRENAPSYEQYF
V: TRBV20-1; J: TRBJ1-2; size: many; D: -; DNA: TGCAGTGCTAGAGCCGTATCAGTCGGGATAAGGGACTATGGCTACACCTTC; CDR3: CSARAVSVGIRDYGYTF
V: TRBV5-1; J: TRBJ2-1; size: -; D: -; DNA: TGCGCCAGCAGCCCCAGGAGTGGGGGCCGGTACAATGAGCAGTTCTTC; CDR3: CASSPRSGGRYNEQFF
V: TRBV20-1; J: TRBJ2-1; size: many; D: TRBD2; DNA: TGCAGTGCTAGGGGACTAGCGCTCAATGAGCAGTTCTTC; CDR3: CSARGLALNEQFF
V: TRBV12-3/TRBV12-4; J: TRBJ2-2; size: few; D: TRBD2; DNA: TGTGCCAGCAGTTCTTTAGCGGGAGCCGGGGAGCTGTTTTTT; CDR3: CASSSLAGAGELFF
V: TRBV5-1; J: TRBJ2-7; size: many; D: -; DNA: TGCGCCAGCAGCGAAACAGGGTTCGAGCAGTACTTC; CDR3: CASSETGFEQYF
V: TRBV20-1; J: TRBJ2-3; size: many; D: -; DNA: TGCAGTGCTACCCCGGGCTCCACAGATACGCAGTATTTT; CDR3: CSATPGSTDTQYF
V: TRBV7-2; J: TRBJ2-1; size: many; D: -; DNA: TGTGCCAGCATTGGGGGGAATGAGCAGTTCTTC; CDR3: CASIGGNEQFF
V: TRBV7-6; J: TRBJ2-3; size: many; D: -; DNA: TGTGCCAGCAGCGGGCGACCCGCTGAGGGCGCAGATACGCAGTATTTT; CDR3: CASSGRPAEGADTQYF
V: TRBV20-1; J: TRBJ1-5; size: few; D: -; DNA: TGCAGTGCTAGACAGGGTGGGCAGCCCCAGCATTTT; CDR3: CSARQGGQPQHF
V: TRBV20-1; J: TRBJ2-5; size: few; D: -; DNA: TGCAGTGCTACGGGGGGCCCCGAGACCCAGTACTTC; CDR3: CSATGGPETQYF
V: TRBV18; J: TRBJ2-5; size: -; D: -; DNA: TGTGCCAGCTCACCACCGAGGACGCGTGGGCGGGAGACCCAGTACTTC; CDR3: CASSPPRTRGRETQYF
V: TRBV20-1; J: TRBJ2-1; size: -; D: -; DNA: TGCAGTGCTGAACTTATATGGGGAGCCTACAATGAGCAGTTCTTC; CDR3: CSAELIWGAYNEQFF
V: TRBV15; J: TRBJ2-2; size: many; D: -; DNA: TGTGCCACCGGCAGGGCGAACACCGGGGAGCTGTTTTTT; CDR3: CATGRANTGELFF
V: TRBV12-3/TRBV12-4; J: TRBJ2-5; size: medium-sized; D: -; DNA: TGTGCCAGCACACTCCAGGGCGGGGAGACCCAGTACTTC; CDR3: CASTLQGGETQYF
V: TRBV28; J: TRBJ1-1; size: many; D: -; DNA: TGTGCCAGCAGTTTATGGAGTAGCCGGGACCGAAGGGGGTACACTGAAGCTTTCTTT; CDR3: CASSLWSSRDRRGYTEAFF
V: TRBV28; J: TRBJ2-3; size: few; D: TRBD1; DNA: TGTGCCAGCGAAGAAGGGGGCATGACAGATACGCAGTATTTT; CDR3: CASEEGGMTDTQYF
V: TRBV4-1; J: TRBJ2-5; size: -; D: -; DNA: TGCGCCAGCAGCCAAGAGATGACAGGGAGGTGGGAGACCCAGTACTTC; CDR3: CASSQEMTGRWETQYF
V: TRBV3-1; J: TRBJ2-1; size: few; D: TRBD1; DNA: TGTGCCAGCTGCCTTCCCGGGACAGGGGGCCAGGGCAATGAGCAGTTCTTC; CDR3: CASCLPGTGGQGNEQFF
V: TRBV19; J: TRBJ2-3; size: many; D: TRBD1; DNA: TGTGCAAGTAGGTGGACAGGGGGCCCAGATACGCAGTATTTT; CDR3: CASRWTGGPDTQYF
V: TRBV20-1; J: TRBJ1-6; size: many; D: -; DNA: TGCAGTGCTAGAGATTCTGGGGGACTTTCACCCCTCCACTTT; CDR3: CSARDSGGLSPLHF
V: TRBV6-5; J: TRBJ1-1; size: many; D: TRBD1; DNA: TGTGCCAGCAGTTATGGTGGACAGGGGGAACGGATTGTCTTT; CDR3: CASSYGGQGERIVF
V: TRBV20-1; J: TRBJ1-3; size: few; D: -; DNA: TGCAGTGCGGCGCAAAAGAACACCTATGGAAACACCATATATTTT; CDR3: CSAAQKNTYGNTIYF
V: TRBV2; J: TRBJ2-7; size: many; D: -; DNA: TGTGCCAGCAGTGATTACAGCCGGGACGAGCAGTACTTC; CDR3: CASSDYSRDEQYF
V: TRBV5-1; J: TRBJ2-1; size: many; D: -; DNA: TGCGCCAGCAGCTTGGGGCAGACCAATGAGCAGTTCTTC; CDR3: CASSLGQTNEQFF
V: TRBV10-3; J: TRBJ2-1; size: many; D: -; DNA: TGTGCCATCAGGGCCGGGGAGGTAGGCGATGAGCAGTTCTTC; CDR3: CAIRAGEVGDEQFF
V: TRBV7-2; J: TRBJ2-7; size: many; D: -; DNA: TGTGCCAGCAGCTTTTCGGGATACGAGCAGTACTTC; CDR3: CASSFSGYEQYF
V: TRBV27; J: TRBJ2-7; size: many; D: TRBD2; DNA: TGTGCCAGCAGTTTAAGGGGAGCGGGATCCTACGAGCAGTACTTC; CDR3: CASSLRGAGSYEQYF
V: TRBV10-3; J: TRBJ2-3; size: many; D: TRBD2; DNA: TGTGCCATCAGGAGCGGGAGAACAGATACGCAGTATTTT; CDR3: CAIRSGRTDTQYF
V: TRBV27; J: TRBJ2-6; size: many; D: -; DNA: TGTGCCAGCAGTTTCGGGACACAAAAAAACGCCCTGACTTTC; CDR3: CASSFGTQKNALTF